The next 14 T cell receptor beta chains were all read from a single sample in a study of blood T cell repertoires in COVID-19. Method: immunoSEQ multiplex PCR; TCRdb's copy keeps in-frame clones and lacks some. The data contain about 120,000 clones, roughly four fifths of them singletons. What was sequenced was peripheral blood. The receptors shown here come from a woman in her seventies with acute or convalescent COVID-19.

V and J are TRBV6-2 or TRBV6-3 and TRBJ1-1, with D unresolved. Germline-derived CDR1 and CDR2 are MNHEY and SVGEGT. The CDR3 length is 14 residues. Between the trimmed V and J ends, which lost 5 bases and 0 bases, there was a span of 10 bases. The CDR3, as DNA: TGTGCCAGCAGTCTTACAGTAATGAACACTGAAGCTTTCTTT. It yields the protein CASSLTVMNTEAFF.

The rearrangement uses TRBV5-4 and TRBJ2-3; D not resolved. Looked up from germline, CDR1 is SGHNT and CDR2 is YYREEE (reference sequence). The CDR3 has 11 residues. The germline V and J ends were trimmed by 0 bases and 10 bases, with 6 bases remaining between them. This CDR3 is CASSLESSQYF. CDR3 nucleotide sequence: TGTGCCAGCAGCTTGGAATCTTCGCAGTATTTT.

A note on this clone: The same CDR3 can be traced to other DNA sequences in this sample. The chain is built from TRBV11-3 and TRBJ2-5; D is ambiguous. The CDR3 consists of 12 residues. Germline CDR1 and CDR2: SGHNT and YENEEA. Trimming pared 1 base from V and 5 bases from J, leaving 5 bases between. Here the CDR3 reads CASSLVEETQYF. CDR3 DNA: TGTGCCAGCAGCTTAGTCGAGGAGACCCAGTACTTC.

V is TRBV6-2 or TRBV6-3 and J is TRBJ2-3; tentatively, D is TRBD2 (6 bases). V lost 1 base and J lost 1, with 9 bases in between. Germline V gene lookup returns CDR1 MNHEY and CDR2 SVGEGT. The CDR3 has 15 amino acids. CDR3 region: CASSYWSGGTDTQYF. The CDR3 DNA reads as TGTGCCAGCAGTTACTGGTCGGGGGGCACAGATACGCAGTATTTT.

This chain joins TRBV18 and TRBJ2-1; D not resolved. The CDR3 length is 14 residues. Germline assignment: CDR1 KGHSH and CDR2 LQKENI. V lost 0 bases and J lost 5, with 8 bases in between. CDR3 bases: TGTGCCAGCTCACCACCGCACAGAAACAATGAGCAGTTCTTC. This encodes CASSPPHRNNEQFF. The entire variable domain, with the rest obtained from reference TRBV18 and TRBJ2-1, is as follows: NAGVMQNPRHLVRRRGQEARLRCSPMKGHSHVYWYRQLPEEGLKFMVYLQKENIIDESGMPKERFSAEFPKEGPSILRIQQVVRGDSAAYFCASSPPHRNNEQFFGPGTRLTVL.

The V gene is TRBV7-9, the J gene TRBJ2-2, with 8 bases aligning to TRBD1. V trimming: 5 bases; J trimming: 1 base; junction bases outside the gene matches: 6. This CDR3 comprises 16 residues. Germline V lookup: CDR1 SEHNR, CDR2 FQNEAQ (reference sequence). The CDR3 protein is CASSPPGTGNTGELFF. CDR3 bases: TGTGCCAGCAGCCCCCCCGGGACAGGGAACACCGGGGAGCTGTTTTTT.

The V gene is TRBV10-1, the J gene TRBJ2-1; TRBD2 aligns across 12 bases. The germline gives CDR1 WNHNN, CDR2 SYGVQD (reference sequence). V was clipped by 8 bases and J by 5 bases; unmatched bases: 4. The CDR3 has 14 residues. Here the CDR3 reads CASQTSGGNNEQFF. As DNA, the CDR3 is TGCGCCAGCCAAACTAGCGGGGGGAACAATGAGCAGTTCTTC.

The chain links TRBV29-1 to TRBJ1-1; 8 bases map to TRBD1. Trimming removed 7 bases from V and 4 bases from J; junction bases left unmatched: 11. The CDR3 runs 14 residues. Germline V lookup: CDR1 SQVTM, CDR2 ANQGSEA. CDR3 sequence: CSARTGNQGTEAFF. The CDR3 bases are TGCAGCGCCCGGACAGGGAATCAAGGCACTGAAGCTTTCTTT.

The chain combines TRBV5-1 with TRBJ2-6; maybe TRBD2 (5 bases). The CDR3 loop spans 17 amino acids. CDR1 and CDR2 from the germline V gene are SGHRS and YFSETQ. The V gene lost 0 bases and the J gene lost 2 bases, with 12 bases spanning the gap. CDR3 residues: CASSLGGSSPGANVLTF. The CDR3, as DNA: TGCGCCAGCAGCTTGGGAGGGAGCAGTCCTGGGGCCAACGTCCTGACTTTC.

The rearrangement joins TRBV3-1 (or the pseudogene TRBV3-2) to TRBJ2-5; 11 bases match TRBD1. CDR3 size: 14 residues. Germline-derived CDR1 and CDR2 are LGHDT and YNNKEL (reference sequence). Trimming at V came to 4 bases and at J to 6 bases, leaving 4 bases not matched to a gene. CDR3 residues: CASSPRTGGQTQYF. The CDR3 bases are TGTGCCAGCAGCCCGAGGACAGGGGGCCAGACCCAGTACTTC.

The chain is built from TRBV7-9 and TRBJ2-7, with 7 bases fitting TRBD2. The CDR3 is 12 amino acids. After removal of 0 bases from V and 7 bases from J, the junction contained 0 bases not matched to a gene. Germline CDR1 SEHNR, CDR2 FQNEAQ (reference sequence). The CDR3 nucleotides read TGTGCCAGCAGCTTAGCGGGGGGGGAGCAGTACGTC. Translating gives CASSLAGGEQYV.

V usage is TRBV3-1 (or the pseudogene TRBV3-2) and J usage is TRBJ2-5; 16 bases match TRBD2. Trimming removed 4 bases from V and 6 bases from J; junction bases left unmatched: 8. Germline CDR1 LGHDT, CDR2 YNNKEL (reference sequence). This CDR3 comprises 17 residues. The CDR3 here is CASSPPGLAGGLKTQYF. CDR3 sequence (DNA): TGTGCCAGCAGCCCCCCGGGACTAGCGGGGGGGCTAAAGACCCAGTACTTC.

This chain connects TRBV7-2 to TRBJ2-5, with D tentatively TRBD2 (5 bases). CDR3 length equals 13 residues. V shed 0 bases and J shed 7 bases, with 9 bases lying between them. Germline CDR1 is SGHTA and CDR2 is FQGNSA. CDR3: CASSLALEGTQYF. CDR3 DNA sequence: TGTGCCAGCAGCTTAGCGCTAGAGGGGACCCAGTACTTC.

CDR3 in amino acids: CASRGMTSGAYEQYF. The CDR3 bases are TGCGCCAGCAGGGGAATGACTAGCGGGGCCTACGAGCAGTACTTC. This chain joins TRBV10-2 and TRBJ2-7; 11 bases map to TRBD2. Trimming removed 6 bases from V and 2 bases from J; junction bases left unmatched: 6. The CDR3 runs 15 residues. The germline gives CDR1 WSHSY, CDR2 SAAADI.